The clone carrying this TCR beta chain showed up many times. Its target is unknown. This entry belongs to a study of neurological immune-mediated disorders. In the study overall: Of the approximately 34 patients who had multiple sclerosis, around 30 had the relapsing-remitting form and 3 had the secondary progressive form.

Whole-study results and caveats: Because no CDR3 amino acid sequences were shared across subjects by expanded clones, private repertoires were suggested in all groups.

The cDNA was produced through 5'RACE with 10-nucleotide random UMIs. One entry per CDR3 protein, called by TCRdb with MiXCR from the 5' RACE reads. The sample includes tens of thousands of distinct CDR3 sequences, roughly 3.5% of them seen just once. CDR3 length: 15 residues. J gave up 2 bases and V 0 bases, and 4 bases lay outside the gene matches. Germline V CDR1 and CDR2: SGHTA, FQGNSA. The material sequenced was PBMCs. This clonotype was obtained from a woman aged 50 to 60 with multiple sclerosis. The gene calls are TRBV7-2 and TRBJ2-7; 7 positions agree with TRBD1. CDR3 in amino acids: CASSLAIGTAYEQYF. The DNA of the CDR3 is TGTGCCAGCAGCTTAGCCATCGGGACAGCCTACGAGCAGTACTTC.